This TCR beta chain was captured by sequencing in a study of shared clonotypes between healthy human individuals. J lost 0 bases, V lost 5 bases, and 18 bases had no gene match. The V gene's germline CDR1 is SGHVS and CDR2 FQNEAQ. CDR3 size: 20 residues. Turning to this clone: Its antigen is not known.

Methods used by the authors: Without quality scores, immunoSEQ junctional reads could not be filtered like full-length reads. Assay: immunoSEQ multiplex PCR; the TCRdb copy retains only in-frame clones and omits some. The DNA gave D and trimming, while V, J and clone size come from that table. The sample yields 2 million to 2.5 million clones, about 95% seen once. Positive CCR7 selection of CD45RO-negative cells yielded the naive CD8 cells, and terminally differentiated effector memory CD45RA+ cells were excluded. Notes on the study in general: Generally, estimated richness proved larger in naive subsets than it did in memory subsets.

The TCR originated in a man aged 18 to 29 in good health. The sequenced sample consisted of naive CD8+ T cells sorted from blood. The chain has TRBV7-8 and TRBJ2-7; 11 nucleotides line up with TRBD2. CDR3 region: CASSVDGSQLAGALSYEQYF. DNA of the CDR3: TGTGCCAGCAGCGTAGATGGCAGCCAACTAGCGGGGGCCCTCTCCTACGAGCAGTACTTC. The full variable domain, rest sourced from reference TRBV7-8 and TRBJ2-7, is GAGVSQSPRYKVAKRGQDVALRCDPISGHVSLFWYQQALGQGPEFLTYFQNEAQLDKSGLPSDRFFAERPEGSVSTLKIQRTQQEDSAVYLCASSVDGSQLAGALSYEQYFGPGTRLTVT.